The rows below give T cell receptor beta chains drawn from one sample of a study of cytomegalovirus exposure and HLA in healthy donors. The assay was immunoSEQ multiplex PCR, and TCRdb's table has in-frame clones only and misses some. The data hold some 100,000 clones, with over 70% observed a single time. Sequencing used PBMCs. Every receptor here comes from a woman aged 45-59 years in good health and CMV-seropositive. Each CDR3 is given with its conserved first and last residue. The D gene is left open where the match is weak. A clone size is listed for some rows: how often the clone was seen (once, few, many), or a class if it is expanded.

j_call | d_call | v_call | clone_size | cdr3_aa | cdr3_nt
TRBJ1-2 | NA | TRBV9 | NA | CASSASTTDGYGYTF | TGTGCCAGCAGCGCATCCACGACAGATGGGTATGGCTACACCTTC
TRBJ2-7 | TRBD1 | TRBV7-2 | few | CASSFRDSSYEQYF | TGTGCCAGCAGCTTCCGGGACAGCTCCTACGAGCAGTACTTC
TRBJ1-3 | TRBD1 | TRBV2 | NA | CASSGQGSGNTIYF | TGTGCCAGCAGTGGACAGGGGTCTGGAAACACCATATATTTT
TRBJ2-4 | NA | TRBV5-1 | once | CASSTDLKNIQYF | TGCGCCAGCAGTACAGACCTCAAAAACATTCAGTACTTC
TRBJ2-7 | NA | TRBV4-3 | NA | CASSQDSDSTSEQYF | TGCGCCAGCAGCCAAGATAGTGACAGTACCTCCGAGCAGTACTTC
TRBJ2-7 | TRBD2 | TRBV28 | NA | CASSLVSGLAEQYF | TGTGCCAGCAGCCTCGTCTCAGGACTAGCCGAGCAGTACTTC
TRBJ1-2 | NA | TRBV4-3 | NA | CASKGQPGDGYTF | TGCGCCAGCAAAGGCCAGCCCGGGGATGGCTACACCTTC
TRBJ2-7 | NA | TRBV19 | NA | CASRDKDTLYEQYF | TGTGCCAGTAGAGACAAGGATACCTTGTACGAGCAGTACTTC
TRBJ2-3 | TRBD2 | TRBV5-4 | NA | CASSQRDGRDDTQYF | TGTGCCAGCAGCCAACGAGACGGGAGGGATGATACGCAGTATTTT
TRBJ2-6 | TRBD1 | TRBV28 | few | CASLARGRSGANVLTF | TGTGCCAGCCTGGCAAGGGGGCGGTCTGGGGCCAACGTCCTGACTTTC
TRBJ2-7 | TRBD1 | TRBV6-1 | NA | CASSELRTGGNEQYF | TGTGCCAGCAGTGAACTGAGGACAGGGGGCAACGAGCAGTACTTC
TRBJ1-1 | TRBD1 | TRBV25-1 | NA | CASSELDGRGPTEAFF | TGTGCCAGCAGTGAATTAGATGGCAGGGGGCCCACTGAAGCTTTCTTT
TRBJ2-1 | TRBD2 | TRBV6-5 | NA | CASSPGLANNEQFF | TGTGCCAGCAGTCCGGGACTAGCAAACAATGAGCAGTTCTTC
TRBJ2-3 | NA | TRBV5-1 | NA | CASSFQGTGTDTQYF | TGCGCCAGCAGCTTCCAGGGAACTGGCACAGATACGCAGTATTTT
TRBJ1-6 | TRBD1 | TRBV27 | NA | CASSPEWVWDRASPLHF | TGTGCCAGCAGTCCCGAGTGGGTCTGGGACAGGGCTTCACCCCTCCACTTT
TRBJ1-2 | NA | TRBV5-4 | NA | CASSLEFGTGGYTF | TGTGCCAGCAGCTTGGAGTTTGGGACTGGTGGCTACACCTTC
TRBJ2-7 | TRBD1 | TRBV7-9 | few | CASSLDDRAFDEQYF | TGTGCCAGCAGCTTAGATGACAGGGCCTTTGACGAGCAGTACTTC
TRBJ2-7 | NA | TRBV30 | NA | CASGLSGEQYF | TGTGCCTCGGGACTTAGTGGAGAGCAGTACTTC
TRBJ2-7 | TRBD1 | TRBV5-4 | few | CASSLGQGPYEQYF | TGTGCCAGCAGCTTGGGACAGGGTCCTTACGAGCAGTACTTC
TRBJ1-2 | TRBD1 | TRBV7-2 | NA | CASSLQGDGYTF | TGTGCCAGCAGCTTACAGGGGGATGGCTACACCTTC
TRBJ1-1 | NA | TRBV28 | NA | CASPSNTEAFF | TGTGCCAGCCCATCGAACACTGAAGCTTTCTTT
TRBJ1-1 | TRBD1 | TRBV10-3 | NA | CASTGGLNTEAFF | TGTGCCAGTACAGGGGGCTTGAACACTGAAGCTTTCTTT
TRBJ2-1 | NA | TRBV10-3 | once | CAISALYNEQFF | TGTGCCATCAGTGCCCTATACAATGAGCAGTTCTTC
TRBJ2-3 | TRBD2 | TRBV7-2 | NA | CASSHVLAGGPGYF | TGTGCCAGCAGCCACGTGCTAGCGGGAGGTCCGGGGTATTTT
TRBJ2-3 | TRBD1 | TRBV25-1 | NA | CASSNGGQGQNTQYF | TGTGCCAGCAGTAATGGGGGACAGGGGCAAAATACGCAGTATTTT
TRBJ1-2 | TRBD1 | TRBV7-2 | NA | CASSSGQGDGYTF | TGTGCCAGCAGCTCGGGACAGGGAGACGGCTACACCTTC
TRBJ1-3 | NA | TRBV25-1 | NA | CASSAPTGGTGNTIYF | TGTGCCAGCAGTGCCCCCACGGGGGGGACGGGAAACACCATATATTTT
TRBJ2-7 | TRBD2 | TRBV5-1 | NA | CASSANGTSRPALYEQYF | TGCGCCAGCAGCGCAAACGGGACTAGCCGACCTGCCCTATACGAGCAGTACTTC
TRBJ2-7 | TRBD1 | TRBV4-1 | NA | CASSLGDSEAYEQYF | TGCGCCAGCAGCCTGGGGGACAGCGAAGCCTACGAGCAGTACTTC
TRBJ2-1 | TRBD2 | TRBV6-5 | NA | CASSYGSGGLSEQFF | TGTGCCAGCAGTTACGGGAGCGGGGGATTAAGTGAGCAGTTCTTC
TRBJ1-2 | TRBD1 | TRBV6-1 | NA | CASRPGTGGFGYTF | TGTGCCAGCAGACCCGGGACAGGGGGGTTTGGCTACACCTTC
TRBJ2-2 | TRBD2 | TRBV28 | NA | CASSGSGANTGELFF | TGTGCCAGCAGTGGTAGCGGGGCGAACACCGGGGAGCTGTTTTTT
TRBJ2-4 | NA | TRBV2 | NA | CASSSDNMAKNIQYF | TGTGCCAGCAGCTCTGACAACATGGCCAAAAACATTCAGTACTTC
TRBJ1-1 | NA | TRBV18 | NA | CASSAAHGDNTEAFF | TGTGCCAGCTCAGCAGCGCACGGAGATAACACTGAAGCTTTCTTT
TRBJ1-6 | TRBD1 | TRBV10-2 | few | CASRDTGTGDSPLHF | TGCGCCAGCAGGGACACCGGGACAGGCGATTCACCCCTCCACTTT
TRBJ2-3 | TRBD1 | TRBV7-2 | once | CASSPRQGADTQYF | TGTGCCAGCAGCCCGCGACAGGGGGCAGATACGCAGTATTTT
TRBJ2-1 | NA | TRBV12-5 | few | CVTGWDNEQFF | TGTGTTACAGGGTGGGACAATGAGCAGTTCTTC
TRBJ2-2 | NA | TRBV27 | NA | CASSIITGELFF | TGTGCCAGCTCCATCATTACCGGGGAGCTGTTTTTT